These 25 T cell receptor beta chains came from one sample sequenced in a study of Ad26.COV2.S vaccination and SARS-CoV-2 variants. The treatment was: about 20 received Ad26.COV2.S at low or high dose, single or two shots; about five received placebo; per-sample allocation not given. Samples came from day 63 after the first vaccine or placebo injection. Clones were sequenced by immunoSEQ multiplex PCR, and TCRdb holds only the in-frame ones, with some missing. The table has 450,000 to 550,000 clones, 80% to 90% seen once. The input for sequencing was peripheral blood, taken in a trial of Ad26.COV2.S vaccine versus placebo. These receptors were taken from a person aged 18-65 years who received the Ad26.COV2.S COVID-19 vaccine or a placebo.

CDR3 sequence (DNA): TGTGCCAGCAGTTCAGGCCTACTTCAGAACAATGAGCAGTTCTTC. Residues: CASSSGLLQNNEQFF. The chain is built from TRBV6-2 or TRBV6-3 and TRBJ2-1, with no clear D. Between the trimmed V and J ends, which lost 4 bases and 5 bases, there was a span of 15 bases. Germline V gene lookup returns CDR1 MNHEY and CDR2 SVGEGT. CDR3 length equals 15 residues.

This clone was observed a single time. This chain links TRBV10-3 with TRBJ2-2; tentatively, D is TRBD1 (5 bases). Trimming pared 6 bases from V and 1 base from J, leaving 15 bases between. The CDR3 runs to 16 residues. Looked up from germline, CDR1 is ENHRY and CDR2 is SYGVKD. The CDR3 sequence: CAISWARGLNTGELFF. The CDR3 region has the DNA TGTGCCATCAGCTGGGCAAGGGGCCTGAACACCGGGGAGCTGTTTTTT.

The chain has TRBV5-1 and TRBJ1-4; 7 nucleotides match TRBD1. CDR1 and CDR2 (germline): SGHRS, YFSETQ. The length of the CDR3 is 17 residues. Trimming at V came to 4 bases and at J to 3 bases, leaving 12 bases not matched to a gene. The DNA of the CDR3 is TGCGCCAGCAGCCCGCCTACCACGACAGGGTCTAATGAAAAACTGTTTTTT. It is translated as CASSPPTTTGSNEKLFF. Full variable domain (missing parts from reference TRBV5-1 and TRBJ1-4): KAGVTQTPRYLIKTRGQQVTLSCSPISGHRSVSWYQQTPGQGLQFLFEYFSETQRNKGNFPGRFSGRQFSNSRSEMNVSTLELGDSALYLCASSPPTTTGSNEKLFFGSGTQLSVL.

The gene calls are TRBV5-8 and TRBJ2-3; a possible D gene is TRBD2 (6 bases). This CDR3 region has 16 residues. V shed 4 bases and J shed 1 base, with 16 bases lying between them. CDR1 is SGHTS, CDR2 YDEGEE, per germline. The CDR3 here is CASSPRGYLGTDTQYF. As DNA, the CDR3 is TGTGCCAGCAGCCCGCGGGGATACCTAGGCACAGATACGCAGTATTTT.

V gene TRBV18 combines with J gene TRBJ1-4, with D unclear. The germline V gene encodes CDR1 KGHSH and CDR2 LQKENI. V was trimmed by 6 bases and J by 8 bases, leaving 10 bases between them. The CDR3 is made up of 12 amino acids. The CDR3 DNA is TGTGCCAGCTCCCGGCCGGGGGAAAAACTGTTTTTT. It yields the protein CASSRPGEKLFF.

The chain links TRBV4-3 to TRBJ2-5; unclear D gene. Trimming shortened V by 1 base and J by 5 bases, and 8 bases separated the two germline ends. CDR1 LGHNA and CDR2 YSLEER come from the germline V gene. The CDR3 runs 13 residues. The CDR3 protein is CASSQAFRETQYF. The CDR3 DNA reads as TGCGCCAGCAGCCAAGCCTTCCGGGAGACCCAGTACTTC.

This chain connects TRBV24-1 to TRBJ1-1, with D uncertain. Per germline, CDR1 KGHDR and CDR2 SFDVKD. The CDR3 spans 14 residues. V lost 6 bases to trimming and J lost 0 bases, with 10 bases between them. CDR3 in amino acids: CATSKFRVNTEAFF. Here the CDR3 DNA reads TGTGCCACCAGTAAATTTCGAGTGAACACTGAAGCTTTCTTT.

The rearrangement links TRBV11-2 to TRBJ2-7, with D unclear. V dropped 1 base and J dropped 6 bases, with 10 bases sitting between them. The CDR3 spans 13 residues. Germline-derived CDR1 and CDR2 are SGHAT and FQNNGV. As DNA, the CDR3 is TGTGCCAGCAGCTTAGTCTATAAAGGCGAGCAGTACTTC. Translated, it gives CASSLVYKGEQYF. Combining the CDR3 with reference TRBV11-2 and TRBJ2-7 gives the whole variable domain EAGVAQSPRYKIIEKRQSVAFWCNPISGHATLYWYQQILGQGPKLLIQFQNNGVVDDSQLPKDRFSAERLKGVDSTLKIQPAKLEDSAVYLCASSLVYKGEQYFGPGTRLTVT.

The chain couples TRBV5-1 to TRBJ2-7, with 10 bases that match TRBD2. V lost 4 bases, J lost 3 bases, and 10 bases stayed unmatched. CDR3 length equals 16 residues. Germline CDR1 is SGHRS and CDR2 is YFSETQ. The CDR3 sequence is CASSGRTSGRYYEQYF. The CDR3 nucleotides read TGCGCCAGCAGCGGCCGGACTAGCGGAAGATACTACGAGCAGTACTTC.

The V and J genes are TRBV7-9 and TRBJ1-2, with D possibly matching TRBD1 (6 bases). Trimming cost V 5 bases and J 8 bases, with 15 bases left between them. Per the germline V gene, CDR1 is SEHNR and CDR2 is FQNEAQ (reference sequence). This CDR3 has 13 residues. CDR3 sequence (DNA): TGTGCCAGCAGCCTCTGGACAGTAAGGGGCTACACCTTC. As protein: CASSLWTVRGYTF.

This rearrangement joins TRBV11-2 to TRBJ2-7; D is perhaps TRBD1 or TRBD2 (5 bases each). This CDR3 comprises 13 residues. Trimming took off 5 bases at V and 5 bases at J, with 13 bases between the two ends. In germline, CDR1 is SGHAT, CDR2 FQNNGV. The CDR3 DNA reads as TGTGCCAGCAGCAAGGGAGTACAGGACGAGCAGTACGTC. It translates to CASSKGVQDEQYV.

Comment on this clone: This specimen includes other DNA sequences encoding the same CDR3. The chain has TRBV5-6 and TRBJ1-2, with D unresolved. The germline gives CDR1 SGHDT, CDR2 YYEEEE. V lost 0 bases and J lost 4, with 4 bases in between. This CDR3 contains 12 residues. CDR3 loop: CASSLGGYGYTF. In nucleotides, the CDR3 is TGTGCCAGCAGCTTGGGAGGCTATGGCTACACCTTC.

This chain connects TRBV29-1 to TRBJ1-5, with 8 positions matching TRBD1. V shed 6 bases, J shed 9 bases, and the junction held 4 bases outside the gene matches. The CDR3 has 11 residues. Germline-derived CDR1 and CDR2 are SQVTM and ANQGSEA. CDR3 in DNA: TGCAGCGTAGGACAGGGAGGGCCCCAGCATTTT. Protein product: CSVGQGGPQHF.

The CDR3 here is CASSRTLTSLGEQYV. In DNA form, the CDR3 reads TGTGCCAGCAGCCGCACACTAACTAGTCTCGGCGAGCAGTACGTC. This chain uses TRBV6-2 or TRBV6-3 with TRBJ2-7; D is perhaps TRBD2 (5 bases). Germline V CDR1 and CDR2: MNHEY, SVGEGT. This CDR3 is built from 15 residues. The germline V and J ends were trimmed by 6 bases and 6 bases, with 21 bases remaining between them.

The chain couples TRBV28 to TRBJ2-7; D remains unclear. Per germline, CDR1 MDHEN and CDR2 SYDVKM. Between the trimmed V and J ends, which lost 1 base and 3 bases, there was a span of 4 bases. The length of the CDR3 is 12 residues. The DNA for the CDR3 is TGTGCCAGCAGTTTATCCGACTACGAGCAGTACTTC. Protein sequence: CASSLSDYEQYF.

This sequence joins TRBV24-1 and TRBJ2-3; D uncertain. This CDR3 region has 13 residues. Germline lookup yields CDR1 KGHDR and CDR2 SFDVKD. V was shortened by 6 bases and J by 1 base, with 7 bases between the two germline ends. The CDR3: CATSSAGTDTQYF. CDR3 DNA sequence: TGTGCCACCAGTTCCGCGGGCACAGATACGCAGTATTTT.

The V and J genes are TRBV29-1 and TRBJ2-3, with 9 nucleotides matching TRBD2. Germline values: CDR1 SQVTM, CDR2 ANQGSEA. V dropped 4 bases and J dropped 5; count of bases not matched to a gene: 10. The CDR3 runs 15 residues. CDR3 region: CSVVIGGRAEDTQYF. DNA for the CDR3: TGCAGCGTTGTTATTGGCGGGAGGGCCGAAGATACGCAGTATTTT.

The chain links TRBV4-3 to TRBJ2-5, with 8 nucleotides matching TRBD2. With V trimmed by 0 bases and J by 0 bases, 6 bases remained unmatched. Germline V gene lookup returns CDR1 LGHNA and CDR2 YSLEER. There are 17 residues in the CDR3. This chain's CDR3 is CASSQERASGYQETQYF. The DNA of the CDR3 is TGCGCCAGCAGCCAAGAGCGGGCTAGCGGGTACCAAGAGACCCAGTACTTC.

The chain couples TRBV3-1 (or the pseudogene TRBV3-2) to TRBJ2-6; D not resolved. From germline, CDR1 is LGHDT and CDR2 YNNKEL (reference sequence). Trimming shortened V by 3 bases and J by 0 bases, and 6 bases separated the two germline ends. This CDR3 comprises 15 residues. CDR3 bases: TGTGCCAGCAGCCACGGTCTCTCTGGGGCCAACGTCCTGACTTTC. Encoded protein: CASSHGLSGANVLTF.

The V and J genes are TRBV2 and TRBJ2-1; D may be TRBD1 (5 bases). The CDR3 totals 12 residues. The germline V and J ends were trimmed by 6 bases and 8 bases, with 11 bases remaining between them. Germline assignment: CDR1 SNHLY and CDR2 FYNNEI. CDR3 nucleotide sequence: TGTGCCAGCAGGGGGCGGTCCGATGAGCAGTTCTTC. This gives the protein CASRGRSDEQFF.

V is TRBV13 and J is TRBJ1-1, with 8 bases identical to TRBD1. The length of the CDR3 is 15 residues. Per the germline V gene, CDR1 is PRHDT and CDR2 is FYEKMQ (reference sequence). The trim removed 5 bases at V and 5 bases at J, leaving 10 bases unmatched. CDR3 sequence (DNA): TGTGCCAGCAGCCCAGCCGACAGGGGAAGGACTGAAGCTTTCTTT. Its translation: CASSPADRGRTEAFF.

The gene calls are TRBV7-7 and TRBJ2-7; TRBD1 agrees at 10 bases. The J segment lost 2 bases and the V segment lost 5 bases, leaving 9 bases of the junction unmatched. This CDR3 has 16 amino acids. Germline CDR1 is SSHAT and CDR2 is FNYEAQ (reference sequence). For the CDR3, the DNA is TGTGCCAGCAGCCCGGGAGATGGGACAGGGGCCTACGAGCAGTACTTC. Its protein is CASSPGDGTGAYEQYF.

In the case of this clone: An end of the junction does not agree with germline; a read error may underlie this. The V and J genes are TRBV9 and TRBJ2-5; D remains ambiguous. The CDR3 is 15 amino acids. Germline CDR1 reads SGDLS; CDR2 reads YYNGEE. CDR3 DNA sequence: TGTGCCAGCAGCGTGGGCAGGCTTTACCAGGAGACCCAGTACTTC. This gives the protein CASSVGRLYQETQYF.

This rearrangement joins TRBV5-4 to TRBJ1-4; 7 bases are shared with TRBD1. Trimming took 2 bases from V and 3 from J; bases not matched to a gene: 1. Germline V gene data show CDR1 as SGHNT and CDR2 as YYREEE (reference sequence). The CDR3 totals 14 residues. DNA of the CDR3: TGTGCCAGCAGCTTTGGGACAGCTAATGAAAAACTGTTTTTT. Its translation is CASSFGTANEKLFF.

The gene calls are TRBV19 and TRBJ2-3; 12 positions agree with TRBD2. The CDR3 is 16 residues long. The V and J ends lost 5 bases and 2 bases, in that order; junction bases with no gene match: 5. From germline, CDR1 is LNHDA and CDR2 SQIVND (reference sequence). The DNA of the CDR3 is TGTGCCAGTAGTCCCGGACTAGCGGGGTTCACAGATACGCAGTATTTT. Residues: CASSPGLAGFTDTQYF.